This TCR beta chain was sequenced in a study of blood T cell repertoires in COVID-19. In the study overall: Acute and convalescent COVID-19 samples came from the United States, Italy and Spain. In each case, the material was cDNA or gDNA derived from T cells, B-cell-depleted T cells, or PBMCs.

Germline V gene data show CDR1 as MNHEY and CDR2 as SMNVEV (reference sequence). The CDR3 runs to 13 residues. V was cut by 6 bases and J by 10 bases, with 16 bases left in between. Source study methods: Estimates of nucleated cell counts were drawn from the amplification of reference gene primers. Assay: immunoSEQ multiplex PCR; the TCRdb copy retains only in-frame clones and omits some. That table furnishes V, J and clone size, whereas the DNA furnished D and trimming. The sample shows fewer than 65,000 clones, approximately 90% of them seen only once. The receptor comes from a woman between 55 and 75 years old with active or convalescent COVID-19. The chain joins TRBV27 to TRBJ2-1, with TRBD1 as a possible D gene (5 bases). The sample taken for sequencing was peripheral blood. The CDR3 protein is CASSLPGSREQFF. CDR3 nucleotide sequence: TGTGCCAGCAGCCTCCCAGGGTCACGGGAGCAGTTCTTC.